This entry lists 30 T cell receptor beta chains sequenced from one sample in a study of CD8 T cells in Susac syndrome (dated by TCRdb to 2018 to 2020). The method behind the library was the immunoSEQ multiplex PCR assay. RNA was extracted using the RNeasy kit, and roughly 0.5 to 1 ug of the RNA was reverse transcribed with random hexamers. TCRdb reanalyzed the raw reads on its own, using fastp at Q25 for trimming and MiXCR for clone calling, and kept in-frame beta chains. Rows are combined by CDR3 protein, so each entry shows the most common genes and DNA. This sample gives roughly 89,000 distinct CDR3 sequences in total; approximately 96% of them show up just once. The biggest ten clones account for about 0.39% of the sample. Sequenced: CD8+ T cells from PBMCs. Receptors originate from a human donor with Susac syndrome.

The CDR3 here is CASSQVWGELTEAFF. The DNA of the CDR3 is TGCGCCAGCAGCCAAGTATGGGGGGAACTCACTGAAGCTTTCTTT. The chain recombines TRBV4-3 with TRBJ1-1, with D perhaps matching TRBD1 (5 bases). Germline V gene data show CDR1 as LGHNA and CDR2 as YSLEER. This CDR3 has 15 residues. V lost 1 base to trimming and J lost 4 bases, with 13 bases between them.

This clonotype was counted a few times. This chain joins TRBV6-1 and TRBJ2-7; 7 bases line up with TRBD1. Germline values: CDR1 MNHNS, CDR2 SASEGT. V was clipped by 5 bases and J by 3 bases; unmatched bases: 7. CDR3 length: 14 residues. CDR3 nucleotide sequence: TGTGCCAGCAGTTTAATTTCAGGGGGCTACGAGCAGTACTTC. It translates to CASSLISGGYEQYF.

A single count supports this clonotype. The chain uses TRBV20-1 and TRBJ1-6, with D perhaps matching TRBD1 (5 bases). This CDR3 contains 12 residues. Germline V gene lookup returns CDR1 DFQATT and CDR2 SNEGSKA (reference sequence). V lost 2 bases and J lost 14, with 13 bases in between. In DNA, the CDR3 is TGCAGTGCTAGAAGGGACGGCATAACCCTCCACTTT. Its translation is CSARRDGITLHF.

This chain links TRBV9 with TRBJ2-1; 7 bases agree with TRBD2. Germline CDR1 reads SGDLS; CDR2 reads YYNGEE. This CDR3 comprises 16 residues. V gave up 4 bases and J gave up 6 bases; unmatched junction bases: 13. CDR3 nucleotides: TGTGCCAGCAGCCACCGAGCGGGATATATGGCCAATGAGCAGTTCTTC. This codes for CASSHRAGYMANEQFF.

The J gene is TRBJ2-5, the V gene TRBV4-3; tentatively, D is TRBD1 (6 bases). The CDR3 is 14 residues long. Germline V gene sequence: CDR1 LGHNA, CDR2 YSLEER. V shed 0 bases and J shed 5 bases, with 10 bases lying between them. The CDR3 is CASSQDTGTETQYF. CDR3 bases: TGCGCCAGCAGCCAAGATACAGGGACGGAGACCCAGTACTTC.

The chain carries TRBV7-2 and TRBJ2-7; no clear D. Germline V gene lookup returns CDR1 SGHTA and CDR2 FQGNSA. The CDR3 length is 11 residues. The V gene lost 6 bases and the J gene lost 5 bases, with 8 bases spanning the gap. DNA of the CDR3: TGTGCCAGCAGAGTATGCCACGAGCAGTACGTC. Protein product: CASRVCHEQYV.

The V and J genes are TRBV10-3 and TRBJ2-7, with D tentatively TRBD1 or TRBD2 (5 bases each). The CDR3 has 12 amino acids. Trimming left V 10 bases short and J 3 bases short, with 13 bases between. CDR1 and CDR2 (germline): ENHRY, SYGVKD. The CDR3 is CATRDDYYEQYF. Here the CDR3 DNA reads TGTGCCACCCGGGACGACTACTACGAGCAGTACTTC.

The chain recombines TRBV20-1 with TRBJ2-1, with TRBD1 matching over 9 bases. Losses at the gene ends were 6 bases for V and 8 bases for J; bases not matched to a gene: 8. The CDR3 loop spans 13 amino acids. CDR1 DFQATT and CDR2 SNEGSKA come from the germline V gene (reference sequence). CDR3 bases: TGCAGTGCCCCCGGGACAGGGTATGATGAGCAGTTCTTC. This gives the protein CSAPGTGYDEQFF.

The chain recombines TRBV2 with TRBJ2-3; D is ambiguous. Germline CDR1 and CDR2: SNHLY and FYNNEI. CDR3 length equals 14 residues. V lost 9 bases and J lost 0, with 13 bases in between. CDR3 sequence (DNA): TGTGCCAGTGAACTCCCGACTAGCACAGATACGCAGTATTTT. Amino acids: CASELPTSTDTQYF. The full variable domain, in which reference TRBV2 and TRBJ2-3 provide the parts outside the CDR3, is EPEVTQTPSHQVTQMGQEVILRCVPISNHLYFYWYRQILGQKVEFLVSFYNNEISEKSEIFDDQFSVERPDGSNFTLKIRSTKLEDSAMYFCASELPTSTDTQYFGPGTRLTVL.

This clonotype was found once. The genes are TRBV14 and TRBJ2-1; no definite D call. Germline CDR1 reads SGHDN; CDR2 reads FVKESK. Trimming pared 1 base from V and 6 bases from J, leaving 7 bases between. The CDR3 runs 13 residues. CDR3 bases: TGTGCCAGCAGCCAAGTTGGTCTCAATGAGCAGTTCTTC. Its protein is CASSQVGLNEQFF.

This clonotype is a singleton in its sample. The CDR3 region is CASSTQTLAYEQYF. CDR3 sequence (DNA): TGTGCCAGCAGTACCCAGACACTTGCCTACGAGCAGTACTTC. The rearrangement uses TRBV13 and TRBJ2-7; D is uncertain. Germline loops: CDR1 PRHDT, CDR2 FYEKMQ (reference sequence). V was clipped by 6 bases and J by 2 bases, with 14 bases between them. The CDR3 is 14 amino acids. The entire variable domain, with the rest obtained from reference TRBV13 and TRBJ2-7, is as follows: AAGVIQSPRHLIKEKRETATLKCYPIPRHDTVYWYQQGPGQDPQFLISFYEKMQSDKGSIPDRFSAQQFSDYHSELNMSSLELGDSALYFCASSTQTLAYEQYFGPGTRLTVT.

The gene calls are TRBV9 and TRBJ1-2, with D possibly being TRBD1 (5 bases). The CDR3 consists of 11 residues. Trimming stripped 4 bases from V and 7 bases from J, with 8 bases between. Germline V gene sequence: CDR1 SGDLS, CDR2 YYNGEE. The CDR3 nucleotides are TGTGCCAGCAGCAGGGGTTCTGGCTACACCTTC. It encodes CASSRGSGYTF.

The rearrangement links TRBV27 to TRBJ1-4; D gene ambiguous. The CDR3 covers 14 residues. With 8 bases removed from V and 7 bases from J, the gap between germline ends came to 17 bases. Germline V gene lookup returns CDR1 MNHEY and CDR2 SMNVEV (reference sequence). The CDR3 protein is CASPWRAWSEKLFF. The CDR3 DNA follows: TGTGCCAGCCCCTGGAGGGCCTGGAGTGAAAAACTGTTTTTT.

This sequence joins TRBV11-2 and TRBJ2-2; no clear D. From germline, CDR1 is SGHAT and CDR2 FQNNGV. V gave up 1 base and J gave up 5 bases, with 5 bases separating them. This CDR3 contains 13 residues. The CDR3 DNA is TGTGCCAGCAGCTTAGGAAGGACCGGGGAGCTGTTTTTT. Its protein product is CASSLGRTGELFF.

The V call is TRBV14, the J call TRBJ2-1; D is ambiguous. The germline gives CDR1 SGHDN, CDR2 FVKESK. This CDR3 spans 14 amino acids. Trimming removed 0 bases from V and 8 bases from J, with 11 bases in between. The CDR3 here is CASSQDESIDEQFF. The CDR3 DNA follows: TGTGCCAGCAGCCAAGATGAGAGTATAGATGAGCAGTTCTTC.

This clonotype was seen more than once but under ten times. CDR3 sequence reads: CASSATGATEAFF. The CDR3 DNA sequence: TGTGCCAGCAGCGCAACAGGGGCCACTGAAGCTTTCTTT. The gene calls are TRBV7-3 and TRBJ1-1, with TRBD1 matching 7 bases. V lost 5 bases, J lost 4 bases, and 4 bases stayed unmatched. This CDR3 contains 13 residues. Germline lookup yields CDR1 SGHTA and CDR2 FQGTGA.

This clonotype was counted a single time. J is TRBJ1-1 and V is TRBV15; D is unresolved. V was pared by 3 bases and J by 3 bases, with 2 bases between. Germline CDR1 and CDR2: LNHNV and YYDKDF (reference sequence). The CDR3 extends over 11 amino acids. For the CDR3, the DNA is TGTGCCACCAGCAGCTACACTGAAGCTTTCTTT. This codes for CATSSYTEAFF.

V gene TRBV5-6 combines with J gene TRBJ2-5; no reliable D call. This CDR3 comprises 17 residues. V shed 4 bases and J shed 0 bases, with 19 bases lying between them. Germline V gene sequence: CDR1 SGHDT, CDR2 YYEEEE. DNA of the CDR3: TGTGCCAGCAGCGTAACATGGGCAGGCCTCAACCAAGAGACCCAGTACTTC. Translated: CASSVTWAGLNQETQYF.

The chain couples TRBV7-9 to TRBJ2-5, with D tentatively TRBD2 (6 bases). V was shortened by 5 bases and J by 2 bases, with 21 bases between the two germline ends. CDR1 SEHNR and CDR2 FQNEAQ come from the germline V gene (reference sequence). The CDR3 runs to 17 residues. The CDR3 here is CASSARTIQEGQETQYF. CDR3 bases: TGTGCCAGCAGCGCGAGGACTATCCAGGAGGGACAAGAGACCCAGTACTTC.

This clonotype was picked up one time. This chain uses TRBV27 with TRBJ2-7, with a possible D match to TRBD2 (5 bases). The germline CDR1 and CDR2 sequences are MNHEY and SMNVEV (reference sequence). V dropped 0 bases and J dropped 4 bases, with 7 bases sitting between them. The CDR3 length is 13 residues. The CDR3 reads CASSLSRVYEQYF. The CDR3 DNA sequence: TGTGCCAGCAGTTTATCGCGGGTTTACGAGCAGTACTTC.

This chain joins TRBV11-1 and TRBJ2-5; possibly TRBD2 for D (5 bases). CDR3 length: 15 amino acids. The germline V gene encodes CDR1 SGHAT and CDR2 FQDESV (reference sequence). Trimming stripped 2 bases from V and 5 bases from J, with 15 bases between. This chain's CDR3 is CASSLLVSSGETQYF. Written as DNA, the CDR3 is TGTGCCAGCAGCTTACTAGTCTCCTCGGGGGAGACCCAGTACTTC. The complete variable domain, with remaining parts taken from reference TRBV11-1 and TRBJ2-5, reads EAEVAQSPRYKITEKSQAVAFWCDPISGHATLYWYRQILGQGPELLVQFQDESVVDDSQLPKDRFSAERLKGVDSTLKIQPAELGDSAMYLCASSLLVSSGETQYFGPGTRLLVL.

This sequence joins TRBV9 and TRBJ2-1; 9 bases map to TRBD1. CDR1 SGDLS and CDR2 YYNGEE come from the germline V gene. V trimming: 0 bases; J trimming: 9 bases; junction bases outside the gene matches: 4. There are 14 residues in the CDR3. This CDR3 is CASSVDRGRGEQFF. The CDR3 nucleotides are TGTGCCAGCAGCGTAGACAGGGGGCGGGGTGAGCAGTTCTTC.

This rearrangement joins TRBV20-1 to TRBJ2-1; 11 bases line up with TRBD1. CDR1 and CDR2 from the germline V gene are DFQATT and SNEGSKA (reference sequence). V lost 0 bases, J lost 6 bases, and 4 bases stayed unmatched. CDR3 length: 15 residues. The CDR3: CSARDRGTGGNEQFF. DNA for the CDR3: TGCAGTGCTAGAGACCGAGGGACAGGGGGCAATGAGCAGTTCTTC.

The chain joins TRBV29-1 to TRBJ2-1; D is undetermined. This CDR3 comprises 12 residues. The V end lost 4 bases, the J end lost 3 bases, and 7 bases lay between the germline ends. From germline, CDR1 is SQVTM and CDR2 ANQGSEA. This chain's CDR3 is CSVGRLYNEQFF. The DNA for the CDR3 is TGCAGCGTTGGCCGACTCTACAATGAGCAGTTCTTC.

The rearrangement links TRBV12-3 or TRBV12-4 to TRBJ1-1; TRBD1 is a possible D gene (6 bases). CDR3 size: 15 residues. Deletions cut 4 bases from V and 5 bases from J, with 17 bases between. DNA for the CDR3: TGTGCCAGCAGTTATTACCTCAGGGGCAGAACTGAAGCTTTCTTT. Translation: CASSYYLRGRTEAFF.

The V call is TRBV29-1, the J call TRBJ2-1, with 7 bases aligning to TRBD1. Germline V gene lookup returns CDR1 SQVTM and CDR2 ANQGSEA. The V and J ends lost 1 base and 3 bases, in that order; junction bases with no gene match: 3. The CDR3 is made up of 14 amino acids. The DNA for the CDR3 is TGCAGCGTTGAAGGACAGGGAGACTACAATGAGCAGTTCTTC. Translating it yields CSVEGQGDYNEQFF.

V usage is TRBV29-1 and J usage is TRBJ1-2; TRBD1 aligns across 7 bases. The length of the CDR3 is 12 residues. Germline V gene sequence: CDR1 SQVTM, CDR2 ANQGSEA. Trimming took 6 bases from V and 7 from J; bases not matched to a gene: 8. CDR3 nucleotides: TGCAGCGTCGCTGACAGGGAAGGTGGCTACACCTTC. As protein: CSVADREGGYTF.

The rearrangement uses TRBV29-1 and TRBJ2-7; the D gene could be TRBD1 or TRBD2 (6 bases each). Trimming removed 5 bases from V and 4 bases from J, with 21 bases in between. CDR1 SQVTM and CDR2 ANQGSEA come from the germline V gene. The CDR3 consists of 15 residues. This chain's CDR3 is CSVMDSQLAGYEQYF. CDR3 bases: TGCAGCGTTATGGACAGTCAACTAGCAGGGTACGAGCAGTACTTC.

The gene calls are TRBV20-1 and TRBJ2-7; possible D gene TRBD1, 6 bases. This CDR3 region has 14 residues. V lost 5 bases, J lost 3 bases, and 17 bases lay in between. Germline V gives CDR1 DFQATT, CDR2 SNEGSKA (reference sequence). The CDR3 sequence: CSAEFDRKIYEQYF. CDR3 nucleotides: TGCAGTGCTGAATTTGACAGGAAAATCTACGAGCAGTACTTC.

V usage is TRBV28 and J usage is TRBJ1-3; tentatively, D is TRBD1 (5 bases). The V and J ends lost 4 bases and 4 bases respectively, with 11 bases between them. The CDR3 covers 14 residues. Germline V gene data show CDR1 as MDHEN and CDR2 as SYDVKM. The chain's CDR3 is CASSYRQGGNTIYF. DNA for the CDR3: TGTGCCAGCAGTTATAGGCAGGGAGGAAACACCATATATTTT.